This TCR beta chain was identified during a study of T-cell memory formation after mild COVID-19. Findings of the study overall: Later expanders leaned toward CD4+, whereas clones contracting from day 15 to 85 were balanced CD4/CD8. Pre-infection memory carried some responding clones, suggesting that cross-reactive memory joined. CD4+ clones that contracted lay mainly in CM and EM; CD8+ ones lay in EMRA.

Trimming removed 7 bases from V and 3 bases from J, with 9 bases in between. The CDR3 extends over 12 amino acids. Germline V gene data show CDR1 as MGHDK and CDR2 as SYGVNS. To note about this clonotype: The antigen is not known.

TCRdb re-derived calls from the 5' RACE reads in MiXCR, one entry per CDR3 protein. The sample includes 500,000 to 550,000 distinct CDR3 sequences, roughly 22% of them seen just once. The chain couples TRBV25-1 to TRBJ1-2, with D possibly TRBD1 on 6 matching bases. Sequencing was done on a sample of PBMCs or a T cell subset sorted from them (not recorded which). The receptor was isolated from an adult woman who had mild COVID-19 (a few samples of this study predate the infection). Cell type and time point are not known. CDR3 sequence: CASMNRDYGYTF. DNA for the CDR3: TGTGCCAGCATGAACAGGGACTATGGCTACACCTTC.